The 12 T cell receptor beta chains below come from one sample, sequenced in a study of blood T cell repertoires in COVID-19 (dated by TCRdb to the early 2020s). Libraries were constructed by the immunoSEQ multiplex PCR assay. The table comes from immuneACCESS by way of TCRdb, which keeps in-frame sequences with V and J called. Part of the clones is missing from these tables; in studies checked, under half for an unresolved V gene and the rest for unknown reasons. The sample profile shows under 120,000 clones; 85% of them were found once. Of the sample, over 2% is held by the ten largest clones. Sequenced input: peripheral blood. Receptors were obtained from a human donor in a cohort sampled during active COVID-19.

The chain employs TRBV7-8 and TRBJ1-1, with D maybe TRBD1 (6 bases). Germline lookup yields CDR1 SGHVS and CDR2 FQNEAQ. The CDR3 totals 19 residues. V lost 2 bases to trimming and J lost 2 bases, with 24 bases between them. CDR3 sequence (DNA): TGTGCCAGCAGCTTATCTGCCATTCAGGTCAGGGGTCTAAACACTGAAGCTTTCTTT. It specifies CASSLSAIQVRGLNTEAFF.

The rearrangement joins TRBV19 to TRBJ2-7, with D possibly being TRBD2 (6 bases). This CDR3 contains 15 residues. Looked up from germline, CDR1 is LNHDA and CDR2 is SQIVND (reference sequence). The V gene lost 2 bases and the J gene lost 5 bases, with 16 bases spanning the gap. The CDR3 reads CASSISGTSRDEQYF. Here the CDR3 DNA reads TGTGCCAGTAGTATATCAGGGACTTCAAGGGACGAGCAGTACTTC.

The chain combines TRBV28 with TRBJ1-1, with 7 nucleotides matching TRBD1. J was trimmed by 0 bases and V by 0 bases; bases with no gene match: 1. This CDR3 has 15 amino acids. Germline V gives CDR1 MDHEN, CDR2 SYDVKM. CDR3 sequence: CASSLWTGLNTEAFF. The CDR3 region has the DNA TGTGCCAGCAGTTTATGGACAGGGCTGAACACTGAAGCTTTCTTT.

The CDR3 DNA reads as TGTGCCAGCAGCCAAGCCGATCGCCTAGCGGGAGGGGTTAATGAGCAGTTCTTC. It is translated as CASSQADRLAGGVNEQFF. V and J are TRBV4-2 and TRBJ2-1; 12 positions agree with TRBD2. Looked up from germline, CDR1 is LGHNA and CDR2 is YNFKEQ. J lost 7 bases, V lost 1 base, and 11 bases had no gene match. The CDR3 runs 18 residues.

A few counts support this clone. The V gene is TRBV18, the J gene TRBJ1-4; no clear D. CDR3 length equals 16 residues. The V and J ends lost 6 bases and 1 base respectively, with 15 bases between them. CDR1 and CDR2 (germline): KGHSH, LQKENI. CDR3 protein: CASSSSVAGTNEKLFF. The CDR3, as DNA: TGTGCCAGCTCGAGCTCTGTAGCGGGAACTAATGAAAAACTGTTTTTT.

This CDR3 is CASSAGRPRGRGAKAFF. The CDR3 bases are TGTGCCAGCAGTGCGGGGAGACCTCGGGGCCGGGGGGCTAAAGCTTTCTTT. The chain has TRBV6-4 and TRBJ1-1, with a tentative D call TRBD1 (6 bases). This CDR3 is built from 17 residues. Germline CDR1 MRHNA, CDR2 SNTAGT. Trimming removed 4 bases from V and 9 bases from J, with 27 bases in between.

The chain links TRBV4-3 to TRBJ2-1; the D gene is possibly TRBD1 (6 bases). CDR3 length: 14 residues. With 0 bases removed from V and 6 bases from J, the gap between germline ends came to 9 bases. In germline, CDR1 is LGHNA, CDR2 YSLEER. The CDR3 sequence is CASSQEGRGNEQFF. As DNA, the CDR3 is TGCGCCAGCAGCCAAGAGGGCAGGGGCAATGAGCAGTTCTTC.

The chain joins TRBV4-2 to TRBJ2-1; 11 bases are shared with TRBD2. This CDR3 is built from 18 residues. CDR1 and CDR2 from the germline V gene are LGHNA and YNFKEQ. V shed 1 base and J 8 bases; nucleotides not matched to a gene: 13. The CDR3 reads CASSQGGLSLAGGYEQFF. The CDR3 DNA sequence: TGTGCCAGCAGCCAAGGGGGTTTGAGCCTAGCGGGGGGCTATGAGCAGTTCTTC.

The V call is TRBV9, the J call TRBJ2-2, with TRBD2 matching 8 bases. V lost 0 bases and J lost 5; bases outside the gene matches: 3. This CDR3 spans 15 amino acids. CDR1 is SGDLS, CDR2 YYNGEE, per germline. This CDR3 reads CASSVDPSGTGELFF. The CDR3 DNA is TGTGCCAGCAGCGTAGATCCTAGCGGGACCGGGGAGCTGTTTTTT.

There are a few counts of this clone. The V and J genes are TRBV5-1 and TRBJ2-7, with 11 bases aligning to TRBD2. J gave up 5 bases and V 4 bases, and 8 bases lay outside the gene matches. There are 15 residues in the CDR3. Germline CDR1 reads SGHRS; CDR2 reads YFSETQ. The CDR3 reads CASSPTSGSLNEQYF. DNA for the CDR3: TGCGCCAGCAGCCCTACTAGCGGGAGTCTTAACGAGCAGTACTTC.

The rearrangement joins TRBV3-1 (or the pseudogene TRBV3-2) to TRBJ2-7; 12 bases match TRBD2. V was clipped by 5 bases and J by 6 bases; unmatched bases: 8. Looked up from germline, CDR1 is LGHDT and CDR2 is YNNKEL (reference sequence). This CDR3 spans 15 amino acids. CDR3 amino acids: CASSSSSGGAVEQYF. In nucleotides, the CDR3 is TGTGCCAGCAGCTCATCTAGCGGGGGGGCCGTCGAGCAGTACTTC.

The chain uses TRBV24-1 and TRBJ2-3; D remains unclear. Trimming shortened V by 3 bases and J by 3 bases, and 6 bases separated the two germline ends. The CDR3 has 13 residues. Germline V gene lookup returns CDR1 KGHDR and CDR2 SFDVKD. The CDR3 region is CATSDQLTDTQYF. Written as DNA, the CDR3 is TGTGCCACCAGTGATCAGTTAACAGATACGCAGTATTTT.